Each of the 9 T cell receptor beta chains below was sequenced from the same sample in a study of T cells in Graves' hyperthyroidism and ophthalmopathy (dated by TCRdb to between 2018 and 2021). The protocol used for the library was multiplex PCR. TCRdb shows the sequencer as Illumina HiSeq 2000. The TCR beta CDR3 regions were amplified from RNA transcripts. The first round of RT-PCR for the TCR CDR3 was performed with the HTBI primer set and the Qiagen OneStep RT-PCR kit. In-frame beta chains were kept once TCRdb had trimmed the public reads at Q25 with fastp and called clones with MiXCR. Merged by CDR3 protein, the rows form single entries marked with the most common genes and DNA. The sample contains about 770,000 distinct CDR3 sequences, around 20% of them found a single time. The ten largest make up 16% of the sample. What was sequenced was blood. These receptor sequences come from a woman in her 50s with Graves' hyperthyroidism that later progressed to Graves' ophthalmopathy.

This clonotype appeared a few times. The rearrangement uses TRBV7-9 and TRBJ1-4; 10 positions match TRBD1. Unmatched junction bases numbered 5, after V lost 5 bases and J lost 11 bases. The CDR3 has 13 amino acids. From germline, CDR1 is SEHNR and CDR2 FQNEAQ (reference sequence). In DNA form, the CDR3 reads TGTGCCAGCAGCCGGGACAGGGGCGGCAAACTGTTTTTT. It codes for CASSRDRGGKLFF.

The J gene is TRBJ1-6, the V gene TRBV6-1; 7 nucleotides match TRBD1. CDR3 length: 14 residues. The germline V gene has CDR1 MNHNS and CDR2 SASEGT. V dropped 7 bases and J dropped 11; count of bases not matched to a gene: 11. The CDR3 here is CASMGTQGIPPLHF. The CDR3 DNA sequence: TGTGCCAGCATGGGTACACAGGGGATCCCACCCCTCCACTTT.

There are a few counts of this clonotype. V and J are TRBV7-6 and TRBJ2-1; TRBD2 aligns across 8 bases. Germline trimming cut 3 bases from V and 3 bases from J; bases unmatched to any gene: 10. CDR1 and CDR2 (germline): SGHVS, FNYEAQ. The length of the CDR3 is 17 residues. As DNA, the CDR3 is TGTGCCAGCAGCTTTGAAATATCAACTAGCGGCTACAATGAGCAGTTCTTC. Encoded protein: CASSFEISTSGYNEQFF.

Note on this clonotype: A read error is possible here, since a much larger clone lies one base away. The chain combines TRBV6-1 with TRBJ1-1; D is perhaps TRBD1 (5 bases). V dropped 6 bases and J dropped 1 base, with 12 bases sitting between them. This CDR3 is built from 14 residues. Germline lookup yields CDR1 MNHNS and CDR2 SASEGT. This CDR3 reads CASRSREANTEAFF. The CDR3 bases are TGTGCCAGCAGAAGCAGGGAAGCGAACACTGAAGCTTTCTTT.

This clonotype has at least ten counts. CDR3 region: CASTPRGTGSTDTQYF. CDR3 DNA: TGTGCCAGCACCCCCCGTGGGACAGGGAGCACAGATACGCAGTATTTT. This chain links TRBV11-2 with TRBJ2-3, with 9 bases identical to TRBD1. CDR1 SGHAT and CDR2 FQNNGV come from the germline V gene. V was pared by 7 bases and J by 0 bases, with 8 bases of the junction left unmatched. The CDR3 runs to 16 residues.

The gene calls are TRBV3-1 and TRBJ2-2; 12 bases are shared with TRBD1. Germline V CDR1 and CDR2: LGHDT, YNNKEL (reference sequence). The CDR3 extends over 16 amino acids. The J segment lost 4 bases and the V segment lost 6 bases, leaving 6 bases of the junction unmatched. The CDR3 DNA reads TGTGCCAGCAGGAAGGGACAGGGGGCGATCACCGGGGAGCTGTTTTTT. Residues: CASRKGQGAITGELFF.

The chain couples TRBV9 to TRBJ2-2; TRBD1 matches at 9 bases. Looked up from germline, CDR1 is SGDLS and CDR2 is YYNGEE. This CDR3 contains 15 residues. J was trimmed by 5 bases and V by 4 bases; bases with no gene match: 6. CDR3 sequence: CASSPRTGVTGELFF. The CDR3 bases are TGTGCCAGCAGCCCTAGGACAGGGGTGACCGGGGAGCTGTTTTTT. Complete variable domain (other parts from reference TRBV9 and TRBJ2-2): DSGVTQTPKHLITATGQRVTLRCSPRSGDLSVYWYQQSLDQGLQFLIQYYNGEERAKGNILERFSAQQFPDLHSELNLSSLELGDSALYFCASSPRTGVTGELFFGEGSRLTVL.

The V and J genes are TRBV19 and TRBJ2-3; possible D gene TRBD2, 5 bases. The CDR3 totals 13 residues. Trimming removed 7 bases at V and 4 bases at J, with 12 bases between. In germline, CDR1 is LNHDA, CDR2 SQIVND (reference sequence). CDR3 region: CASKRDGADTQYF. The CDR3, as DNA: TGTGCCAGTAAGAGGGATGGCGCAGATACGCAGTATTTT.

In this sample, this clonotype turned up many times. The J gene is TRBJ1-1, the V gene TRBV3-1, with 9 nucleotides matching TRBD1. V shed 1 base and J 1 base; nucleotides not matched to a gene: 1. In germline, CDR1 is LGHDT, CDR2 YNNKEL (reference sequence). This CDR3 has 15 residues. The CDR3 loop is CASSQADRGNTEAFF. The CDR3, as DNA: TGTGCCAGCAGCCAAGCGGACAGGGGGAACACTGAAGCTTTCTTT. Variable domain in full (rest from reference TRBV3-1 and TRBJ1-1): DTAVSQTPKYLVTQMGNDKSIKCEQNLGHDTMYWYKQDSKKFLKIMFSYNNKELIINETVPNRFSPKSPDKAHLNLHINSLELGDSAVYFCASSQADRGNTEAFFGQGTRLTVV.